These 22 T cell receptor beta chains share one sample of origin, sequenced in a study of OX40 agonist ivuxolimab in advanced cancers. The data were produced by immunoSEQ multiplex PCR, yet TCRdb's version contains in-frame clones alone and is incomplete. The profile shows about 40,000 clones, roughly 82% of them singletons. Material: CD4+ or CD8+ T cells sorted from blood, obtained in a trial of the OX40 agonist ivuxolimab. These TCRs come from an adult with an advanced solid tumor such as melanoma, head and neck, liver or kidney cancer.

This chain joins TRBV9 and TRBJ2-1; 12 bases map to TRBD2. Per the germline V gene, CDR1 is SGDLS and CDR2 is YYNGEE. The CDR3 length is 14 residues. Unmatched junction bases numbered 9, after V lost 4 bases and J lost 13 bases. The CDR3, as DNA: TGTGCCAGCAGCAGCGACGGACTAGCGGGGATCCAGTTCTTC. It codes for CASSSDGLAGIQFF. Combining the CDR3 with reference TRBV9 and TRBJ2-1 gives the whole variable domain DSGVTQTPKHLITATGQRVTLRCSPRSGDLSVYWYQQSLDQGLQFLIQYYNGEERAKGNILERFSAQQFPDLHSELNLSSLELGDSALYFCASSSDGLAGIQFFGPGTRLTVL.

The rearrangement links TRBV7-2 to TRBJ1-1, with TRBD1 identical over 7 bases. Germline trimming cut 5 bases from V and 2 bases from J; bases unmatched to any gene: 11. Germline CDR1 is SGHTA and CDR2 is FQGNSA. This CDR3 spans 16 amino acids. This CDR3 is CASSHRQGRVNTEAFF. For the CDR3, the DNA is TGTGCCAGCAGCCATAGACAGGGTAGGGTTAACACTGAAGCTTTCTTT. The variable domain in full, with the rest retrieved from reference TRBV7-2 and TRBJ1-1, is GAGVSQSPSNKVTEKGKDVELRCDPISGHTALYWYRQSLGQGLEFLIYFQGNSAPDKSGLPSDRFSAERTGGSVSTLTIQRTQQEDSAVYLCASSHRQGRVNTEAFFGQGTRLTVV.

The chain combines TRBV18 with TRBJ1-5, with a weak D call TRBD1 (5 bases). Deletions cut 2 bases from V and 5 bases from J, with 7 bases between. Germline V gene sequence: CDR1 KGHSH, CDR2 LQKENI. The CDR3 is made up of 13 amino acids. The CDR3 coding sequence is TGTGCCAGCTCACCAGAACAGGATCAGCCCCAGCATTTT. It codes for CASSPEQDQPQHF.

The gene calls are TRBV9 and TRBJ1-3; the D is unclear. Trimming pared 0 bases from V and 8 bases from J, leaving 21 bases between. Germline V gives CDR1 SGDLS, CDR2 YYNGEE. The CDR3 consists of 17 residues. CDR3 sequence reads: CASSVGVVLFNRDTIYF. The CDR3 DNA follows: TGTGCCAGCAGCGTAGGGGTAGTTCTATTCAATCGTGACACCATATATTTT. The whole variable domain, filled in from reference TRBV9 and TRBJ1-3, reads DSGVTQTPKHLITATGQRVTLRCSPRSGDLSVYWYQQSLDQGLQFLIQYYNGEERAKGNILERFSAQQFPDLHSELNLSSLELGDSALYFCASSVGVVLFNRDTIYFGEGSWLTVV.

The rearrangement uses TRBV2 and TRBJ1-6; D remains unclear. Germline CDR1 and CDR2: SNHLY and FYNNEI. The CDR3 totals 13 residues. V was trimmed by 4 bases and J by 12 bases, leaving 13 bases between them. The CDR3 coding sequence is TGTGCCAGCAGTGCCCTCCCAAGAGTACCCCTCCACTTT. Its protein product is CASSALPRVPLHF.

V and J are TRBV5-1 and TRBJ2-7; D is perhaps TRBD2 (6 bases). CDR3 length equals 14 residues. Trimming removed 4 bases from V and 2 bases from J, with 13 bases in between. CDR1 and CDR2 (germline): SGHRS, YFSETQ. The CDR3: CASSPRDWAYEQYF. Here the CDR3 DNA reads TGCGCCAGCAGCCCCCGGGACTGGGCCTACGAGCAGTACTTC. Using reference TRBV5-1 and TRBJ2-7 for the parts outside the CDR3, the full variable domain is KAGVTQTPRYLIKTRGQQVTLSCSPISGHRSVSWYQQTPGQGLQFLFEYFSETQRNKGNFPGRFSGRQFSNSRSEMNVSTLELGDSALYLCASSPRDWAYEQYFGPGTRLTVT.

The chain joins TRBV11-3 to TRBJ2-5; D remains unclear. CDR1 is SGHNT, CDR2 YENEEA, per germline. The CDR3 loop spans 13 amino acids. V was trimmed by 1 base and J by 2 bases, leaving 5 bases between them. The CDR3 nucleotides are TGTGCCAGCAGCTTAGGACGGCAAGAGACCCAGTACTTC. Translation: CASSLGRQETQYF. The full variable domain, in which reference TRBV11-3 and TRBJ2-5 provide the parts outside the CDR3, is EAGVVQSPRYKIIEKKQPVAFWCNPISGHNTLYWYLQNLGQGPELLIRYENEEAVDDSQLPKDRFSAERLKGVDSTLKIQPAELGDSAVYLCASSLGRQETQYFGPGTRLLVL.

This clone has just a few counts. V usage is TRBV19 and J usage is TRBJ1-2; D unclear. The germline V gene encodes CDR1 LNHDA and CDR2 SQIVND (reference sequence). The CDR3 spans 14 residues. Trimming stripped 1 base from V and 2 bases from J, with 8 bases between. The CDR3 DNA sequence: TGTGCCAGTAGTATAGGCAAGGGAAACTATGGCTACACCTTC. Its translation is CASSIGKGNYGYTF.

V and J are TRBV9 and TRBJ2-3; 8 nucleotides line up with TRBD2. CDR3 size: 16 residues. V lost 0 bases and J lost 1; bases outside the gene matches: 4. The germline V gene encodes CDR1 SGDLS and CDR2 YYNGEE. The CDR3 nucleotides read TGTGCCAGCAGCGTAGTGGTTAGCGGGGGCACAGATACGCAGTATTTT. Its translation: CASSVVVSGGTDTQYF.

CDR3 amino acids: CASSLIRAVDEQFF. The CDR3 region has the DNA TGTGCCAGTAGCCTTATCCGGGCAGTCGATGAGCAGTTCTTC. The chain is built from TRBV19 and TRBJ2-1; D is ambiguous. Germline V gene lookup returns CDR1 LNHDA and CDR2 SQIVND (reference sequence). Trimming took off 6 bases at V and 8 bases at J, with 17 bases between the two ends. The CDR3 length is 14 residues.

This clone was detected a few times. This CDR3 is also generated by other DNA sequences in the sample. The chain joins TRBV4-3 to TRBJ1-2, with D uncertain. Germline V gene sequence: CDR1 LGHNA, CDR2 YSLEER. The V and J ends lost 1 base and 0 bases respectively, with 9 bases between them. CDR3 length equals 15 residues. CDR3 amino acids: CASSQGGITNYGYTF. CDR3 bases: TGCGCCAGCAGCCAAGGAGGGATCACTAACTATGGCTACACCTTC.

The rearrangement links TRBV9 to TRBJ2-7; TRBD2 agrees at 11 bases. Germline V gives CDR1 SGDLS, CDR2 YYNGEE. The CDR3 has 13 residues. After removal of 7 bases from V and 4 bases from J, the junction contained 4 bases not matched to a gene. The CDR3 DNA sequence: TGTGCCAGCGCCTTAGCGGGGGGGTACGAGCAGTACTTC. Translation gives CASALAGGYEQYF.

This clone was observed a handful of times. This chain joins TRBV19 and TRBJ2-1, with 8 bases that match TRBD2. The V gene end was trimmed by 4 bases and the J gene end by 1 base; junction bases not matched to a gene: 6. CDR3 size: 16 residues. In germline, CDR1 is LNHDA, CDR2 SQIVND (reference sequence). The CDR3 spells CASSTSGGGSYNEQFF. The CDR3 bases are TGTGCCAGTAGTACCTCTGGCGGGGGGTCCTACAATGAGCAGTTCTTC.

V and J are TRBV19 and TRBJ2-3, with D tentatively TRBD2 (5 bases). CDR3 length: 14 amino acids. The germline gives CDR1 LNHDA, CDR2 SQIVND (reference sequence). V dropped 2 bases and J dropped 2 bases, with 8 bases sitting between them. The CDR3 reads CASSIQADTDTQYF. CDR3 bases: TGTGCCAGTAGTATACAAGCGGACACAGATACGCAGTATTTT.

On this clone itself: At one end, the junction sequence differs from germline, possibly due to a read error. V gene TRBV7-7 combines with J gene TRBJ2-1; D may be TRBD1 (5 bases). The CDR3 is 13 amino acids. Per germline, CDR1 SSHAT and CDR2 FNYEAQ (reference sequence). In DNA, the CDR3 is TGTGCTAGCAGCTTAGGACATTACAATGAGCAGTTCTTC. Its translation: CASSLGHYNEQFF. The full variable domain, with the rest looked up from reference TRBV7-7 and TRBJ2-1, is GAGVSQSPRYKVTKRGQDVTLRCDPISSHATLYWYQQALGQGPEFLTYFNYEAQPDKSGLPSDRFSAERPEGSISTLTIQRTEQRDSAMYRCASSLGHYNEQFFGPGTRLTVL.

This clone was seen a handful of times. The rearrangement links TRBV18 to TRBJ2-2; D is undetermined. This CDR3 region has 14 residues. Trimming took 1 base from V and 0 from J, leaving 3 bases between them. CDR1 and CDR2 (germline): KGHSH, LQKENI. CDR3 coding DNA: TGTGCCAGCTCACCACATCCGAACACCGGGGAGCTGTTTTTT. Amino acids: CASSPHPNTGELFF.

The chain employs TRBV5-4 and TRBJ2-7; 9 nucleotides agree with TRBD1. V lost 3 bases and J lost 2; bases outside the gene matches: 6. Germline V gene data show CDR1 as SGHNT and CDR2 as YYREEE (reference sequence). CDR3 length: 15 amino acids. The CDR3 DNA is TGTGCCAGCAGCTCCCTCGGGACAGGGACCTACGAGCAGTACTTC. As protein: CASSSLGTGTYEQYF.

This clone was recorded only once. The chain has TRBV27 and TRBJ1-6; no firm D call. The CDR3 extends over 13 amino acids. Germline CDR1 MNHEY, CDR2 SMNVEV (reference sequence). Trimming took off 5 bases at V and 5 bases at J, with 7 bases between the two ends. CDR3 loop: CASSPLNNSPLHF. The CDR3, as DNA: TGTGCCAGCAGTCCCCTCAATAATTCACCCCTCCACTTT.

This clone is a singleton in its sample. The chain links TRBV30 to TRBJ2-3; 11 bases map to TRBD2. The CDR3 consists of 15 residues. V dropped 3 bases and J dropped 6; count of bases not matched to a gene: 8. The germline CDR1 and CDR2 sequences are GTSNPN and SVGIG (reference sequence). CDR3 DNA: TGTGCCTGGAGGGATAGACTAGCGGGGATGGATACGCAGTATTTT. It translates to CAWRDRLAGMDTQYF. Drawing the rest from reference TRBV30 and TRBJ2-3, the complete variable domain is SQTIHQWPATLVQPVGSPLSLECTVEGTSNPNLYWYRQAAGRGLQLLFYSVGIGQISSEVPQNLSASRPQDRQFILSSKKLLLSDSGFYLCAWRDRLAGMDTQYFGPGTRLTVL.

The chain joins TRBV6-4 to TRBJ2-3; D could derive from TRBD1 or TRBD2 (5 bases each). This CDR3 is 15 amino acids long. Deletions cut 6 bases from V and 0 bases from J, with 13 bases between. Per germline, CDR1 MRHNA and CDR2 SNTAGT. CDR3 sequence: CASSRDGSSTDTQYF. CDR3 nucleotide sequence: TGTGCCAGCAGCAGGGACGGTTCTAGCACAGATACGCAGTATTTT.

This chain links TRBV11-2 with TRBJ2-2; 9 bases are shared with TRBD1. The V segment lost 5 bases and the J segment 6 bases; nucleotides outside the gene matches: 10. Germline V gives CDR1 SGHAT, CDR2 FQNNGV. CDR3 length: 16 residues. CDR3 coding DNA: TGTGCCAGCAGCCGACGGGGACAGGGACTCCCCGGGGAGCTGTTTTTT. It specifies CASSRRGQGLPGELFF.

The chain employs TRBV9 and TRBJ2-1, with 11 bases that match TRBD2. Germline values: CDR1 SGDLS, CDR2 YYNGEE. V lost 2 bases to trimming and J lost 6 bases; unmatched junction nucleotides: 7. The CDR3 is 16 amino acids. The CDR3 nucleotides read TGTGCCAGCAGCGTTAGCGGGGGGGCAATGGGCAATGAGCAGTTCTTC. Translating gives CASSVSGGAMGNEQFF.